A selection of T cell receptor beta chains follows, all from one sample in a study of shared clonotypes between healthy human individuals. TCRdb's copy holds only in-frame clones and misses some; the assay was immunoSEQ multiplex PCR. The sample holds about 1.5 million clones, 96% seen once. Material for sequencing was naive CD4+ T cells sorted from blood. Receptors originate from a man aged 30-40 years in good health. The CDR3 runs from the conserved cysteine through the conserved F or W. A D gene is named only where the DNA matches it firmly. Clone size, where shown, is once, few, many, or a class for clones that have expanded.

v_call	clone_size	j_call	d_call	cdr3_nt	cdr3_aa
TRBV7-6	-	TRBJ2-2	-	TGTGCCAGCAGCTTAGGGACTAACACCGGGGAGCTGTTTTTT	CASSLGTNTGELFF
TRBV5-6	-	TRBJ2-5	-	TGTGCCAGCAGCTTGGGGGGAGCCGGGACCGAACCGGAGACCCAGTACTTC	CASSLGGAGTEPETQYF
TRBV11-3	-	TRBJ2-6	-	TGTGCCAGCAGCCTAACAGGTAACAACGTCCTGACTTTC	CASSLTGNNVLTF
TRBV27	-	TRBJ2-3	-	TGTGCCAGCAGTTTAGGCCAGGCCATAGATACGCAGTATTTT	CASSLGQAIDTQYF
TRBV7-2	-	TRBJ2-2	-	TGTGCCAGCAGCCAACTCTCCAAGAGATCAACGCTGTTTTTT	CASSQLSKRSTLFF
TRBV11-2	-	TRBJ2-7	TRBD2	TGTGCCAGCAGCGTCCGGGACTACTACGAGCAGTACTTC	CASSVRDYYEQYF
TRBV27	-	TRBJ1-5	-	TGTGCCAGCAGCAGCGGGAATCAGCCCCAGCATTTT	CASSSGNQPQHF
TRBV5-4	once	TRBJ2-3	-	TGTGCCAGCAGCTCCTCCAAGGCGCGCACAGATACGCAGTATTTT	CASSSSKARTDTQYF
TRBV7-7	once	TRBJ1-1	TRBD1	TGTGCCAGCAGCCAGGGGGGAACTGTGGCTTTCTTT	CASSQGGTVAFF
TRBV6-1	-	TRBJ2-5	-	TGTGCCAGCAGTAGAAGAGGGACCGACCAAGAGACCCAGTACTTC	CASSRRGTDQETQYF
TRBV7-8	-	TRBJ1-2	-	TGTGCCAGCAGCTTACAGGGGAGAACTAACTATGGCTACACCTTC	CASSLQGRTNYGYTF
TRBV30	few	TRBJ1-1	TRBD1	TGTGCCTGGATAGGACAGGGGAGGACTGAAGCTTTCTTT	CAWIGQGRTEAFF
TRBV11-2	-	TRBJ1-4	-	TGTGCCAGCACCTTGGATGCAACTAATGAAAAACTGTTTTTT	CASTLDATNEKLFF
TRBV5-6	-	TRBJ1-4	-	TGTGCCAGCAGCTTGTCGGGGTCGGCTAATGAAAAACTGTTTTTT	CASSLSGSANEKLFF
TRBV7-2	-	TRBJ2-7	-	TGTGCCAGCAGCTTAGGCCTTGGCAGCTACGAGCAGTACTTC	CASSLGLGSYEQYF
TRBV5-1	-	TRBJ2-5	-	TGCGCCAGCAGCAACGGGGCCCAAGAGACCCAGTACTTC	CASSNGAQETQYF
TRBV29-1	-	TRBJ2-2	-	TGCAGCGCCCGTAGTGGGAGTGTGGGCGGGGAGCTGTTTTTT	CSARSGSVGGELFF
TRBV6-1	-	TRBJ2-5	-	TGTGCCAGCAGTGACGTTATGGGGTCAGAGACCCAGTACTTC	CASSDVMGSETQYF
TRBV4-1	-	TRBJ2-7	TRBD1	TGCGCCAGCAGCCAAGAGGGGACAGTCTCCTACGAGCAGTACTTC	CASSQEGTVSYEQYF
TRBV2	-	TRBJ2-2	TRBD2	TGTGCCAGCAGTGAATTAGAAGCGGGAGCCGGGGAGCTGTTTTTT	CASSELEAGAGELFF
TRBV6-1	-	TRBJ2-5	TRBD1	TGTGCCAGCAGTAACACCGGACAGGGGGAGACCCAGTACTTC	CASSNTGQGETQYF
TRBV7-2	few	TRBJ2-7	-	TGTGCCAGCAGCTTGGGGTCCGCCTACGAGCAGTACTTC	CASSLGSAYEQYF
TRBV9	-	TRBJ2-3	-	TGTGCCAGCAGCCCGGTTGGCCAGAGCACAGATACGCAGTATTTT	CASSPVGQSTDTQYF
TRBV11-3	-	TRBJ2-1	-	TGTGCCAGCAGCTTAGAACCGTACAATGAGCAGTTCTTC	CASSLEPYNEQFF
TRBV4-3	-	TRBJ2-1	TRBD2	TGCGCCAGCAGCCGCCGGACTAGCGACTACAATGAGCAGTTCTTC	CASSRRTSDYNEQFF
TRBV28	-	TRBJ1-5	-	TGTGCCACCAAGAAGGGCGGGGGTCAGCCCCAGCATTTT	CATKKGGGQPQHF
TRBV10-1	-	TRBJ1-2	TRBD1	TGCGCCAGCAGCGGGGACAGGGGGCCTTCCCTCTTC	CASSGDRGPSLF
TRBV20-1	-	TRBJ2-2	-	TGCAGTGCTGAGAACACCGGGGAGCTGTTTTTT	CSAENTGELFF
TRBV15	-	TRBJ2-1	-	TGTGCCACCAGCAGAGAACAGGGCATGAGGGGAGGGGAGAGGTCCTACAATGAGCAGTTCTTC	CATSREQGMRGGERSYNEQFF
TRBV7-3	-	TRBJ1-1	-	TGTGCCAGCAGCTTAGGCATGAACACTGAAGCTTTCTTT	CASSLGMNTEAFF
TRBV7-7	-	TRBJ2-7	TRBD1	TGTGCTAGCAGCTTAGGGGACAGCTCCTACGAGCAGTACTTC	CASSLGDSSYEQYF
TRBV19	-	TRBJ1-5	TRBD1	TGTGCCAGTAGTGGGACAGGGGTTAGCAATCAGCCCCAGCATTTT	CASSGTGVSNQPQHF
TRBV7-9	-	TRBJ2-5	-	TGTGCCAGCAGCTTAGCGCTGGAGCAAGAGACCCAGTACTTC	CASSLALEQETQYF
TRBV19	-	TRBJ1-1	-	TGTGCCAGTAGTCTCGACAGGACCGTAGGAGAAGCTTTCTTT	CASSLDRTVGEAFF
TRBV28	-	TRBJ2-1	-	TGTGCCAGCAGTTTATCCCACCCGGGATTTTACAATGAGCAGTTCTTC	CASSLSHPGFYNEQFF
TRBV18	-	TRBJ2-7	TRBD2	TGTGCCAGCTCACCAGGGCGAGCGGGAGGGCCGGGCCCCTACGAGCAGTACTTC	CASSPGRAGGPGPYEQYF
TRBV6-5	-	TRBJ1-2	TRBD1	TGTGCCAGCAGTGCTCGACAGGGGGCCTATGGCTACACCTTC	CASSARQGAYGYTF
TRBV12-5	-	TRBJ2-1	-	TGTGCTACCCAATCCGGGACCGCCTACAATGAGCAGTTCTTC	CATQSGTAYNEQFF
TRBV18	-	TRBJ1-2	-	TGTGCCAGCTCACCAGTTCAGGGGAGCTATGGCTACACCTTC	CASSPVQGSYGYTF
TRBV5-1	-	TRBJ2-1	-	TGCGCCAGCACCATTTACAATGAGCAGTTCTTC	CASTIYNEQFF
TRBV20-1	-	TRBJ2-1	-	TGCAGTGCTAGTGTCAATGAGCAGTTCTTC	CSASVNEQFF
TRBV5-6	-	TRBJ2-1	-	TGTGCCAGCTCTGGTGATCATGAGCAGTTCTTC	CASSGDHEQFF
TRBV6-1	-	TRBJ2-5	TRBD1	TGTGCCAGCAGTTGGGTACAGGGGCGGAAGACCCAGTACTTC	CASSWVQGRKTQYF
TRBV2	-	TRBJ2-5	TRBD1	TGTGCCAGCAGTCGGGTGTTTGGGGACAGGGTGGTTCAAGAGACCCAGTACTTC	CASSRVFGDRVVQETQYF
TRBV7-2	-	TRBJ2-7	-	TGTGCCAGCAGCTTAGGGGCAGGAAACTACTACGAGCAGTACTTC	CASSLGAGNYYEQYF
TRBV28	-	TRBJ2-5	-	TGTGCCAGCAGTCTTGGACGGCGAGGGCTGGAAGAGACCCAGTACTTC	CASSLGRRGLEETQYF
TRBV29-1	-	TRBJ2-6	-	TGCAGCGCGGGGGCAGGTTTGGCCAACGTCCTGACTTTC	CSAGAGLANVLTF
TRBV6-1	-	TRBJ1-3	TRBD1	TGTGCCAGCAGTTTCTGGACAGGGAAAGGAAACACCATATATTTT	CASSFWTGKGNTIYF
TRBV5-5	-	TRBJ1-1	-	TGTGCCAGCAGCCCCCACCCTAGCCGGACTGAAGCTTTCTTT	CASSPHPSRTEAFF
TRBV7-9	once	TRBJ2-7	-	TGTGCCAGCAGCTTATCAGGGCGGGGCGGGGACGAGCAGTACTTC	CASSLSGRGGDEQYF
TRBV7-6	-	TRBJ2-7	TRBD2	TGTGCCAGCAGCACAACCGCGACTAGCGGAAACTACGAGCAGTACTTC	CASSTTATSGNYEQYF
TRBV4-3	-	TRBJ1-3	-	TGCGCCAGCAGCCAAGAACAGGGATTGCTGAACACCATATATTTT	CASSQEQGLLNTIYF
TRBV7-2	-	TRBJ1-5	-	TGTGCCAGCAGCCCCTCGACAGGTCAGCCCCAGCATTTT	CASSPSTGQPQHF
TRBV10-2	-	TRBJ2-4	-	TGCGCCAGCAGTGGGGGGACAATAGCCAAAAACATTCAGTACTTC	CASSGGTIAKNIQYF
TRBV15	-	TRBJ2-7	TRBD2	TGTGCCACCAGCAGAGAGGGGGGGACCTACGAGCAGTACTTC	CATSREGGTYEQYF
TRBV25-1	-	TRBJ1-4	-	TGTGCCAGCAGTCAACCAGACAGCCCCAATGAAAAACTGTTTTTT	CASSQPDSPNEKLFF
TRBV7-2	-	TRBJ2-7	-	TGTGCCAGCACCTCTTCGGGGGCCTTTTACGAGCAGTACTTC	CASTSSGAFYEQYF
TRBV14	-	TRBJ2-1	TRBD2	TGTGCCAGCAGCCGAACCGGGACTAGCTTAATGGGTGAGCAGTTCTTC	CASSRTGTSLMGEQFF
TRBV29-1	-	TRBJ2-3	-	TGCAGCGTTGGCCTAGTGCTCACAGATACGCAGTATTTT	CSVGLVLTDTQYF
TRBV18	-	TRBJ1-2	-	TGTGCCAGCTCAACCCGAAGGGAAGGTGGCTACACCTTC	CASSTRREGGYTF